This passage covers 21 T cell receptor beta chains from one sample sequenced in a study of blood T cells in healthy people across ages. Then a second PCR, running roughly 7 to 11 cycles, was carried out with a sample-barcoded 5' primer and a J-beta primer mix. MiXCR, applied by TCRdb to the 5' RACE reads, yields one record per CDR3 protein. The sample records around 1.7 million distinct CDR3 sequences, 28% being singletons. The sequenced sample consisted of blood. All receptors come from a woman aged 30 to 39 in good health.

This chain links TRBV4-1 with TRBJ1-1; D is ambiguous. V lost 2 bases, J lost 1 base, and 8 bases lay in between. CDR1 and CDR2 (germline): MGHRA, YSYEKL. This CDR3 has 14 amino acids. As DNA, the CDR3 is TGCGCCAGCAGCCAAAGTCAGGCGAACACTGAAGCTTTCTTT. This sequence encodes CASSQSQANTEAFF.

This clonotype has more than one count but fewer than ten. V is TRBV5-1 and J is TRBJ1-6, with D unresolved. The CDR3 has 14 residues. Trimming cost V 0 bases and J 7 bases, with 8 bases left between them. Germline CDR1 SGHRS, CDR2 YFSETQ. CDR3 sequence (DNA): TGCGCCAGCAGCTTGGAATTGGGGAATTCACCCCTCCACTTT. Amino acids: CASSLELGNSPLHF.

The chain has TRBV27 and TRBJ2-7; 10 positions agree with TRBD2. Germline CDR1 MNHEY, CDR2 SMNVEV (reference sequence). There are 16 residues in the CDR3. Losses at the gene ends were 5 bases for V and 3 bases for J; bases not matched to a gene: 10. The CDR3 DNA sequence: TGTGCCAGCAGTCCCCCTCCCCTAGCGGGGGTCTACGAGCAGTACTTC. This codes for CASSPPPLAGVYEQYF.

This clonotype was found a few times. The J gene is TRBJ1-5, the V gene TRBV20-1; no clear D gene. Germline assignment: CDR1 DFQATT and CDR2 SNEGSKA (reference sequence). V was pared by 1 base and J by 6 bases, with 13 bases between. The CDR3 extends over 14 amino acids. In DNA form, the CDR3 reads TGCAGTGCTAGAGTAGGGCCAGACGGTCAGCCCCAGCATTTT. It specifies CSARVGPDGQPQHF.

This clonotype has just a few counts. The chain links TRBV28 to TRBJ2-1; D gene uncertain. The germline V and J ends were trimmed by 6 bases and 2 bases, with 17 bases remaining between them. In germline, CDR1 is MDHEN, CDR2 SYDVKM. CDR3 length: 16 residues. The CDR3 DNA reads TGTGCCAGCAGCGATGAAGGACGGCGTCCCTACAATGAGCAGTTCTTC. The encoded protein is CASSDEGRRPYNEQFF.

The chain joins TRBV11-2 to TRBJ1-2, with D uncertain. Germline assignment: CDR1 SGHAT and CDR2 FQNNGV. This CDR3 comprises 14 residues. Trimming took 5 bases from V and 8 from J, leaving 18 bases between them. The CDR3 nucleotides read TGTGCCAGCAGCCCCGGGATCACGGCGAGCGGCTACACCTTC. It codes for CASSPGITASGYTF.

V gene TRBV7-7 combines with J gene TRBJ2-2, with 7 positions matching TRBD2. V lost 1 base and J lost 5; bases outside the gene matches: 13. The CDR3 is made up of 18 amino acids. Germline assignment: CDR1 SSHAT and CDR2 FNYEAQ (reference sequence). The chain's CDR3 is CASSLGPAGAGMTGELFF. The DNA of the CDR3 is TGTGCCAGCAGCTTAGGTCCCGCGGGAGCCGGCATGACCGGGGAGCTGTTTTTT.

The chain uses TRBV12-3 or TRBV12-4 and TRBJ1-1; D is unresolved. The CDR3 loop spans 16 amino acids. V lost 2 bases and J 9 bases, leaving 22 bases between the germline ends. The CDR3 protein is CASSLQEGGRTLQAFF. The DNA of the CDR3 is TGTGCCAGCAGTTTACAGGAAGGAGGGCGTACCCTCCAAGCTTTCTTT.

This clonotype was observed a single time. The V gene is TRBV29-1, the J gene TRBJ1-1; 9 bases match TRBD1. Per the germline V gene, CDR1 is SQVTM and CDR2 is ANQGSEA. CDR3 length: 12 residues. V shed 7 bases and J 6 bases; nucleotides not matched to a gene: 6. The CDR3 reads CSALQGAAEAFF. The CDR3 DNA sequence: TGCAGCGCCTTACAGGGGGCCGCTGAAGCTTTCTTT.

As concerns this clonotype: A much larger clonotype is one base distant, so this may be a read error. This rearrangement joins TRBV20-1 to TRBJ2-7; TRBD1 or TRBD2 may be the D gene (5 bases each). Germline values: CDR1 DFQATT, CDR2 SNEGSKA (reference sequence). V was pared by 5 bases and J by 1 base, with 15 bases between. The CDR3 length is 14 residues. CDR3 sequence: CSAATGDRSYEQYF. Here the CDR3 DNA reads TGCAGTGCTGCCACCGGGGACCGATCCTACGAGCAGTACTTC.

At least ten counts were recorded for this clonotype. The chain joins TRBV7-2 to TRBJ2-5, with D possibly being TRBD2 (5 bases). Germline V gene lookup returns CDR1 SGHTA and CDR2 FQGNSA. V was pared by 3 bases and J by 5 bases, with 16 bases between. The CDR3 runs to 15 residues. This CDR3 reads CASSLALSEDETQYF. As DNA, the CDR3 is TGTGCCAGCAGCTTGGCCCTTAGCGAGGACGAGACCCAGTACTTC.

V is TRBV2 and J is TRBJ2-5, with D unresolved. The germline gives CDR1 SNHLY, CDR2 FYNNEI. The germline V and J ends were trimmed by 8 bases and 2 bases, with 18 bases remaining between them. There are 15 residues in the CDR3. This chain's CDR3 is CASLSMGYEQETQYF. The CDR3 coding sequence is TGTGCCAGCCTGAGCATGGGGTACGAGCAAGAGACCCAGTACTTC.

V usage is TRBV20-1 and J usage is TRBJ2-1; TRBD1 matches at 11 bases. Germline values: CDR1 DFQATT, CDR2 SNEGSKA (reference sequence). Germline trimming cut 0 bases from V and 7 bases from J; bases unmatched to any gene: 8. The CDR3 loop spans 16 amino acids. The DNA of the CDR3 is TGCAGTGCTAGAGATTTCCGGACAGGGGGCATGAATGAGCAGTTCTTC. This sequence encodes CSARDFRTGGMNEQFF.

This clonotype was seen at least ten times. V and J are TRBV29-1 and TRBJ2-1; D possibly uses TRBD1 or TRBD2 (5 bases each). The CDR3 is made up of 15 amino acids. CDR1 and CDR2 from the germline V gene are SQVTM and ANQGSEA. The germline V and J ends were trimmed by 7 bases and 1 base, with 17 bases remaining between them. The CDR3 protein is CSAQGTGSSYNEQFF. CDR3 bases: TGCAGCGCTCAGGGAACGGGAAGTTCCTACAATGAGCAGTTCTTC.

This clonotype was found a few times. The genes are TRBV2 and TRBJ1-6, with unresolved D. The germline CDR1 and CDR2 sequences are SNHLY and FYNNEI. V lost 6 bases, J lost 5 bases, and 14 bases lay in between. This CDR3 has 15 residues. The DNA of the CDR3 is TGTGCCAGCAGCGCTCCCCCGGGAAATAATTCACCCCTCCACTTT. Encoded protein: CASSAPPGNNSPLHF. The full variable domain, its missing parts supplied by reference TRBV2 and TRBJ1-6, is EPEVTQTPSHQVTQMGQEVILRCVPISNHLYFYWYRQILGQKVEFLVSFYNNEISEKSEIFDDQFSVERPDGSNFTLKIRSTKLEDSAMYFCASSAPPGNNSPLHFGNGTRLTVT.

At least ten counts were recorded for this clonotype. The chain joins TRBV5-8 to TRBJ1-1; TRBD1 matches at 7 bases. Per the germline V gene, CDR1 is SGHTS and CDR2 is YDEGEE. V was clipped by 3 bases and J by 8 bases; unmatched bases: 4. The CDR3 loop spans 12 amino acids. The CDR3, as DNA: TGTGCCAGCAGCTCCGGGACAGCCGAAGCTTTCTTT. The encoded protein is CASSSGTAEAFF.

With respect to this clonotype: This may arise from a read error, as a much more abundant clone is one base away. The chain uses TRBV28 and TRBJ2-4; tentatively, D is TRBD1 or TRBD2 (5 bases each). CDR1 MDHEN and CDR2 SYDVKM come from the germline V gene. V was shortened by 8 bases and J by 13 bases, with 18 bases between the two germline ends. This CDR3 region has 12 residues. The CDR3 DNA is TGTGCCAGCGGGTTACACCCCGAGGGGCAGTACTTC. Its translation is CASGLHPEGQYF.

This clonotype was detected many times. The chain links TRBV7-9 to TRBJ2-7; 7 positions match TRBD2. This CDR3 contains 16 residues. Germline V CDR1 and CDR2: SEHNR, FQNEAQ (reference sequence). The junction had 15 bases not matched to a gene; V was cut back by 5 bases and J by 5 bases. CDR3 DNA: TGTGCCAGCAGCCTAGGTGGGGGGGTGAAGAACCACGAGCAGTACTTC. Translation gives CASSLGGGVKNHEQYF.

This clonotype was recorded many times. The V and J genes are TRBV6-1 and TRBJ2-7; 11 bases line up with TRBD2. Losses at the gene ends were 0 bases for V and 2 bases for J; bases not matched to a gene: 0. Germline V gives CDR1 MNHNS, CDR2 SASEGT. This CDR3 comprises 15 residues. The CDR3 here is CASSEASGGAYEQYF. The CDR3 coding sequence is TGTGCCAGCAGTGAAGCTAGCGGGGGGGCCTACGAGCAGTACTTC.

The V call is TRBV20-1, the J call TRBJ2-5, with D perhaps matching TRBD1 (5 bases). Germline assignment: CDR1 DFQATT and CDR2 SNEGSKA (reference sequence). Trimming stripped 3 bases from V and 2 bases from J, with 16 bases between. This CDR3 is built from 15 residues. CDR3 loop: CSASRTPGTQETQYF. The CDR3 DNA is TGCAGTGCTAGTCGGACACCCGGTACACAAGAGACCCAGTACTTC.

The genes are TRBV2 and TRBJ2-1; D may be TRBD2 (5 bases). Germline V lookup: CDR1 SNHLY, CDR2 FYNNEI. V was pared by 7 bases and J by 10 bases, with 11 bases between. The CDR3 length is 11 residues. This CDR3 reads CASKRGLEQFF. The CDR3 DNA reads as TGTGCCAGCAAACGAGGGCTAGAGCAGTTCTTC.